This TCR beta chain originates from a study of blood T cell repertoires in COVID-19. About the research overall: Samples representing acute and convalescent COVID-19 were sourced from the United States, Italy and Spain. The cDNA or gDNA used as material had been derived from T cells, B-cell-depleted T cells, or PBMCs.

CDR1 and CDR2 from the germline V gene are MNHNY and SVGAGI (reference sequence). The CDR3 contains 16 residues. After removal of 6 bases from V and 6 bases from J, the junction contained 8 bases not matched to a gene. Original data processing: Cell counts per sample came from amplifying reference gene primers. Profiling relied on immunoSEQ multiplex PCR, and the TCRdb table lists in-frame clones only, not all of them. V and J calls and clone size are those listed in that table; D and trimming were worked out from the DNA. The data hold some 160,000 clones, with 85% to 90% observed a single time. This chain uses TRBV6-6 with TRBJ2-1; 13 bases line up with TRBD2. Sequencing input: peripheral blood. The sequence was collected from a woman aged 70 to 79 with acute or convalescent COVID-19. CDR3 sequence reads: CASRGPGTSGINEQFF. The CDR3 coding sequence is TGTGCCAGCAGGGGTCCCGGGACTAGCGGGATCAATGAGCAGTTCTTC.